This TCR beta chain was captured in a study of control samples from healthy donors and cancer patients. The V segment lost 0 bases and the J segment 4 bases; nucleotides outside the gene matches: 3. The length of the CDR3 is 15 residues. Germline values: CDR1 LGHDT, CDR2 YNNKEL (reference sequence). Sequencing was performed with immunoSEQ multiplex PCR; in TCRdb, only in-frame clones are kept and a portion is missing. The sample contains just over 50,000 clones, around nine tenths of which appear only once. This sequence originates from a man between 45 and 60 years old with head and neck cancer. The chain has TRBV3-1 (or the pseudogene TRBV3-2) and TRBJ2-5, with 9 bases matching TRBD1. The sequenced sample consisted of PBMCs. CDR3 sequence: CASSQDLTGGETQYF. CDR3 DNA: TGTGCCAGCAGCCAAGATTTGACAGGGGGAGAGACCCAGTACTTC.